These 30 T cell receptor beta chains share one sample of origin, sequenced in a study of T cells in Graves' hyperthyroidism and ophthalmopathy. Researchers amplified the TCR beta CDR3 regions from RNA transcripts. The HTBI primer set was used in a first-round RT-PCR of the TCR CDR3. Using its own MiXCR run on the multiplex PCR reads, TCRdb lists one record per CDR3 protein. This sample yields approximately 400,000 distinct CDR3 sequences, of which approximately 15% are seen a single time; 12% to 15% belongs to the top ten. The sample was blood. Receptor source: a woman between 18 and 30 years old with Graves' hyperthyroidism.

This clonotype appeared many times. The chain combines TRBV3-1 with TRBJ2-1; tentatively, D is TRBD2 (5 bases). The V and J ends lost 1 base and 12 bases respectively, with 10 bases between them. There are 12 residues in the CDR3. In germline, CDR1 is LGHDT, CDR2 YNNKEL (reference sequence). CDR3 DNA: TGTGCCAGCAGCCAAGTGGGAGTGAGGCAGTTCTTC. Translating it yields CASSQVGVRQFF.

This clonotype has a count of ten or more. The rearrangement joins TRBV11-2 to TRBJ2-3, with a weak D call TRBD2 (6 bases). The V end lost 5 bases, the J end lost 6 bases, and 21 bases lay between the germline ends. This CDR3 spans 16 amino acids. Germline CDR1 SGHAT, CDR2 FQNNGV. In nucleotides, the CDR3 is TGTGCCAGCAGCGGACTAAGCCCACGCTCCAGTGATACGCAGTATTTT. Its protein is CASSGLSPRSSDTQYF.

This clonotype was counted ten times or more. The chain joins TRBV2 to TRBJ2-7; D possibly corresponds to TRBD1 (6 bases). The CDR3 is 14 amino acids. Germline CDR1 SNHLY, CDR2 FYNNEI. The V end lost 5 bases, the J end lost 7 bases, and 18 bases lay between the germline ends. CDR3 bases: TGTGCCAGCAGTAAGGACAGTGTTACGGGAGAGCAGTACTTC. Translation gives CASSKDSVTGEQYF.

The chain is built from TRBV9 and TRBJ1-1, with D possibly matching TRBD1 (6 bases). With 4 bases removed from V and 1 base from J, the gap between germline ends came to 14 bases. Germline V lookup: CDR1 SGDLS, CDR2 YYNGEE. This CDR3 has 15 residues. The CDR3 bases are TGTGCCAGCAGCTCTCGCACGGACAGGAACACTGAAGCTTTCTTT. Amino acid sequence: CASSSRTDRNTEAFF.

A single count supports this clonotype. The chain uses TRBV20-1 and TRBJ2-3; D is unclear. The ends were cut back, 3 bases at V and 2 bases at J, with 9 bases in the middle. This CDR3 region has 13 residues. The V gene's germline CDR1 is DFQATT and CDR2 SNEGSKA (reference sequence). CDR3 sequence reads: CSASVLITDTQYF. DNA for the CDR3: TGCAGTGCTAGTGTGCTGATCACAGATACGCAGTATTTT.

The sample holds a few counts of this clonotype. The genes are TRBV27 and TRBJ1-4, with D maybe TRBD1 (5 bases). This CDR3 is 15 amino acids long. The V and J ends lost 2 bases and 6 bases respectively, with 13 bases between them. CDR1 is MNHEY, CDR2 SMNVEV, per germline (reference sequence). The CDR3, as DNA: TGTGCCAGCAGTTTACAGGGATTAAGGGATGAAAAACTGTTTTTT. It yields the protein CASSLQGLRDEKLFF.

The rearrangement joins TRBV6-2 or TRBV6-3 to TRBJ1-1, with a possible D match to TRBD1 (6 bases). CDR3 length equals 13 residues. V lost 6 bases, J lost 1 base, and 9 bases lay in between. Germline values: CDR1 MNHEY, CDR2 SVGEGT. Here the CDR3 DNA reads TGTGCCAGCAGAGTGACAGGGAACACTGAAGCTTTCTTT. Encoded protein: CASRVTGNTEAFF.

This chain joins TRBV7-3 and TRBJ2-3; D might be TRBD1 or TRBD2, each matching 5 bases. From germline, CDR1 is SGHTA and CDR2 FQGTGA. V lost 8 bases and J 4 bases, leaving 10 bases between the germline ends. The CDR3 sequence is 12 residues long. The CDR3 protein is CASGLGADTQYF. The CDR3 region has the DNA TGTGCCAGCGGATTGGGGGCAGATACGCAGTATTTT.

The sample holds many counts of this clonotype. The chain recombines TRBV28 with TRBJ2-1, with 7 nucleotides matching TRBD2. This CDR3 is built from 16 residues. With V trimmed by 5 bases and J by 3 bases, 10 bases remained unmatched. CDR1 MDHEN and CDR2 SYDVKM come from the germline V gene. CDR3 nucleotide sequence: TGTGCCAGCAGTCCTCCGGGCGGGAGCATCTACAATGAGCAGTTCTTC. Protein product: CASSPPGGSIYNEQFF.

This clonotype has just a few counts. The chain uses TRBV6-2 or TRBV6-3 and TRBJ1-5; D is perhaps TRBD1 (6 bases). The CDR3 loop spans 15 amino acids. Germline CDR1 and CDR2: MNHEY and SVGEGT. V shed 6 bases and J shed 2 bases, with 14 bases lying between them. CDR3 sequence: CASSPVGAGNQPQHF. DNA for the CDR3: TGTGCCAGCAGCCCTGTGGGGGCCGGCAATCAGCCCCAGCATTTT.

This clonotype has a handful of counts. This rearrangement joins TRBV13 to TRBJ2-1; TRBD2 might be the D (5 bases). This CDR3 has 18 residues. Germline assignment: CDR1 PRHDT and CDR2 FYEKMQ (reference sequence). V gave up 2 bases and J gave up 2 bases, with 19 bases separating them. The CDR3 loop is CASSLFDRTHDTYNEQFF. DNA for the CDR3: TGTGCCAGCAGCTTATTTGATCGGACTCACGATACCTACAATGAGCAGTTCTTC. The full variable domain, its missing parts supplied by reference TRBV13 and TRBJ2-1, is AAGVIQSPRHLIKEKRETATLKCYPIPRHDTVYWYQQGPGQDPQFLISFYEKMQSDKGSIPDRFSAQQFSDYHSELNMSSLELGDSALYFCASSLFDRTHDTYNEQFFGPGTRLTVL.

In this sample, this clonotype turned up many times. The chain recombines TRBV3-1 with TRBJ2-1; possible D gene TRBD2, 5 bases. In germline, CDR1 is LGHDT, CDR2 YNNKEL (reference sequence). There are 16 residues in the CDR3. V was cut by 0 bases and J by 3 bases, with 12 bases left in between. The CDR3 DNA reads TGTGCCAGCAGCCAAGATGACGGCGGGTTCTACAATGAGCAGTTCTTC. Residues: CASSQDDGGFYNEQFF.

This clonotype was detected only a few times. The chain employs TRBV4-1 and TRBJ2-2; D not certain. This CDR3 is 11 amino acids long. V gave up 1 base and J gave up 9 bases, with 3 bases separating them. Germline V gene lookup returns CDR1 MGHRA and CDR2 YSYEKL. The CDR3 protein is CASSQGWELFF. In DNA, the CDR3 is TGCGCCAGCAGCCAAGGATGGGAGCTGTTTTTT.

CDR3 nucleotides: TGCGCCAGCAGCTTGGTTCTGGGAGGCTACGAGCAGTACTTC. It translates to CASSLVLGGYEQYF. V and J are TRBV5-1 and TRBJ2-7; D might be TRBD2 (6 bases). CDR1 is SGHRS and CDR2 is YFSETQ in the germline V gene. The V end lost 0 bases, the J end lost 3 bases, and 10 bases lay between the germline ends. This CDR3 comprises 14 residues.

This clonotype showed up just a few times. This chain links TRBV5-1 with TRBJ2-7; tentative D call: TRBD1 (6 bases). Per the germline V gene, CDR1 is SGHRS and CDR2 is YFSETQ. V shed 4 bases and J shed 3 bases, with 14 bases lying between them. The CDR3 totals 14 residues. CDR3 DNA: TGCGCCAGCAGCGAAACAGGGCCAGGCTACGAGCAGTACTTC. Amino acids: CASSETGPGYEQYF. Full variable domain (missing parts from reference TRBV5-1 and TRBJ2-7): KAGVTQTPRYLIKTRGQQVTLSCSPISGHRSVSWYQQTPGQGLQFLFEYFSETQRNKGNFPGRFSGRQFSNSRSEMNVSTLELGDSALYLCASSETGPGYEQYFGPGTRLTVT.

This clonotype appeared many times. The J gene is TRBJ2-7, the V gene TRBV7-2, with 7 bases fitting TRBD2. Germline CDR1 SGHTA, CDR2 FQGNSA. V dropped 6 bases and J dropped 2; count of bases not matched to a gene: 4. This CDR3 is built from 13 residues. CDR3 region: CASSTAGAYEQYF. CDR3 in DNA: TGTGCCAGCAGTACGGCGGGAGCCTACGAGCAGTACTTC.

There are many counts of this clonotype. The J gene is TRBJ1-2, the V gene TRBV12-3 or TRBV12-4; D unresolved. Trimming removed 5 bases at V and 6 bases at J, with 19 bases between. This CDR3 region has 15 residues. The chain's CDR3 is CASSLAHPGLDGYTF. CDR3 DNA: TGTGCCAGCAGTCTCGCCCACCCCGGTCTCGATGGCTACACCTTC.

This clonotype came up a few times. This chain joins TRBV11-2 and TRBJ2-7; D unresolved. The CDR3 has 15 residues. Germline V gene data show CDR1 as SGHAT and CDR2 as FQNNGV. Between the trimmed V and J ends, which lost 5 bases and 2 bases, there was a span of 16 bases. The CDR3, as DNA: TGTGCCAGCAGCCCGACCGGGCCGATTACCTACGAGCAGTACTTC. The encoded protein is CASSPTGPITYEQYF.

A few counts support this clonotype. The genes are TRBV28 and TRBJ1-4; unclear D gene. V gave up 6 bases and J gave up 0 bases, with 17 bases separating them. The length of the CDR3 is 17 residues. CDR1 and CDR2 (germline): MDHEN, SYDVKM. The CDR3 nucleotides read TGTGCCAGCAGCCTGGGTTTAGTGGGTGCAACTAATGAAAAACTGTTTTTT. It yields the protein CASSLGLVGATNEKLFF.

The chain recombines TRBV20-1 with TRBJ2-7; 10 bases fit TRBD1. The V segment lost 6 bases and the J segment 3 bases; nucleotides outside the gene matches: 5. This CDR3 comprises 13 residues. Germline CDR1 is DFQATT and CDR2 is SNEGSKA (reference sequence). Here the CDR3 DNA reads TGCAGTGCGCTACGGGACAGGGGCTACGAGCAGTACTTC. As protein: CSALRDRGYEQYF.

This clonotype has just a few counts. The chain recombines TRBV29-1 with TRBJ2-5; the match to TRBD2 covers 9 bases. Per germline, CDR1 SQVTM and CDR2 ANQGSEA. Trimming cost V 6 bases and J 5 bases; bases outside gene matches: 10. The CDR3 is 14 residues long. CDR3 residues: CSVRPGLARETQYF. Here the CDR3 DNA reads TGCAGCGTCAGACCGGGACTAGCCAGGGAGACCCAGTACTTC.

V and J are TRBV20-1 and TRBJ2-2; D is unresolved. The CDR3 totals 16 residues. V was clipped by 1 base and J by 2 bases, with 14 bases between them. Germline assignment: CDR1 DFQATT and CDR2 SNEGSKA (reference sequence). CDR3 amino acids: CSARALGAFNTGELFF. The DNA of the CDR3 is TGCAGTGCTAGAGCCTTAGGAGCTTTTAACACCGGGGAGCTGTTTTTT.

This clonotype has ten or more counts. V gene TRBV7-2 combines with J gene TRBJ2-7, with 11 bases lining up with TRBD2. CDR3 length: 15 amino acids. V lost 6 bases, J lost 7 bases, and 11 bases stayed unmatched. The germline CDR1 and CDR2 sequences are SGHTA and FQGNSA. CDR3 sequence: CASSSLTLAGDEQYF. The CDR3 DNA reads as TGTGCCAGCAGTTCACTTACACTAGCGGGGGATGAGCAGTACTTC.

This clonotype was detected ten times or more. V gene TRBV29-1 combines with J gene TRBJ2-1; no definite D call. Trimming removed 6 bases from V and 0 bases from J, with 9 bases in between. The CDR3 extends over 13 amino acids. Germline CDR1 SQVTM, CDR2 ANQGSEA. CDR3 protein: CSVGRSSYNEQFF. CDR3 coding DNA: TGCAGCGTGGGCAGGAGCTCCTACAATGAGCAGTTCTTC.

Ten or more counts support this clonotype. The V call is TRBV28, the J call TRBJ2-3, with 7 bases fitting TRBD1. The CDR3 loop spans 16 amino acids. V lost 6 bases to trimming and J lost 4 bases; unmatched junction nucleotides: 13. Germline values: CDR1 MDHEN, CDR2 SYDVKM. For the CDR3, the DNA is TGTGCCAGCAGCCTCTTGGGGGACAGTGGTTCAGATACGCAGTATTTT. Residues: CASSLLGDSGSDTQYF.

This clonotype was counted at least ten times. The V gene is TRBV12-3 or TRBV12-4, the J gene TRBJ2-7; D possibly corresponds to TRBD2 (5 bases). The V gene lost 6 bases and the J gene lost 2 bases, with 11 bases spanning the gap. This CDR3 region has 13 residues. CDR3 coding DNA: TGTGCCAGCAGACTAGACACCCCCTACGAGCAGTACTTC. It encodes CASRLDTPYEQYF.

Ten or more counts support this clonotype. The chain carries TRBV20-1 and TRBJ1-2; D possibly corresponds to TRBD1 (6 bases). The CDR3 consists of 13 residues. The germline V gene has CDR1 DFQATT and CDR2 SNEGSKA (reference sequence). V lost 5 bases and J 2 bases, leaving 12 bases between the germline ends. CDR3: CSARRQGNYGYTF. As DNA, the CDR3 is TGCAGTGCTCGGAGGCAGGGGAACTATGGCTACACCTTC.

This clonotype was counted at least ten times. The CDR3 region is CASSLTGGNNSPLHF. CDR3 nucleotides: TGTGCCAGCAGCTTAACAGGGGGCAATAATTCACCCCTCCACTTT. V is TRBV7-6 and J is TRBJ1-6, with 9 bases aligning to TRBD1. Germline CDR1 SGHVS, CDR2 FNYEAQ. The CDR3 totals 15 residues. V lost 2 bases to trimming and J lost 5 bases; unmatched junction nucleotides: 1.

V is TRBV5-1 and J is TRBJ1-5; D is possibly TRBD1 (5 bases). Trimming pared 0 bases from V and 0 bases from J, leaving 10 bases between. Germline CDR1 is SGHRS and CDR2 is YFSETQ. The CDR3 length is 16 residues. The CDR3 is CASSLGGSYSNQPQHF. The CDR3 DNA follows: TGCGCCAGCAGCTTGGGGGGGAGCTATAGCAATCAGCCCCAGCATTTT.

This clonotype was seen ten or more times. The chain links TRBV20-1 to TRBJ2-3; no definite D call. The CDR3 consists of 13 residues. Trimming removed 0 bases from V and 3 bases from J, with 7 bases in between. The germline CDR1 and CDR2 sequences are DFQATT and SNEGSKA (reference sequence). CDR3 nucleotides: TGCAGTGCTAGAGATCGCCTTACAGATACGCAGTATTTT. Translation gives CSARDRLTDTQYF.